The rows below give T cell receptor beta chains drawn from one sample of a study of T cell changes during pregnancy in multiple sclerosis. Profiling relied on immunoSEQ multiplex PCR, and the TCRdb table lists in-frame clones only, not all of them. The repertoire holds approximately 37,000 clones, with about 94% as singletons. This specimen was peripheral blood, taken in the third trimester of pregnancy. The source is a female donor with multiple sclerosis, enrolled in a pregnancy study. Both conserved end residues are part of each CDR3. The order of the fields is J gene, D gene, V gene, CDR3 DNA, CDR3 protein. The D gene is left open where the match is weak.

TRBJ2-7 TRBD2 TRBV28 TGTGCCAGCAGTTTAGCTTCTAGCGGTTACTACGAGCAGTACTTC CASSLASSGYYEQYF
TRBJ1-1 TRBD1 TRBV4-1 TGCGCCAGCGGAGAGAACCGGGACAGGGCCACTGAAGCTTTCTTT CASGENRDRATEAFF
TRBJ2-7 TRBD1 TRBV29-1 TGCAGCGTTCAGCTGGGACAGGGCGAACACTACGAGCAGTACTTC CSVQLGQGEHYEQYF
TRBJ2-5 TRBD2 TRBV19 TGTGCCAGTAGTATACCCCAGCGGGGCGGGGAGACCCAGTACTTC CASSIPQRGGETQYF
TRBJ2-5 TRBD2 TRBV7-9 TGTGCCAGCAGCTTCAGCGGGGGGAACCAAGAGACCCAGTACTTC CASSFSGGNQETQYF
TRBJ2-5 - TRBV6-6 TGTGCCAGCAGTTACGGTCTAGGAGGGTACCAAGAGACCCAGTACTTC CASSYGLGGYQETQYF
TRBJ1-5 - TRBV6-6 TGTGCCAGCAGTGCAGGGTCTCAGCCCCAGCATTTT CASSAGSQPQHF
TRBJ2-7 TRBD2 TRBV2 TGTGCCAGCAGTGAGAGCGGGAAATACGAGCAGTACTTC CASSESGKYEQYF
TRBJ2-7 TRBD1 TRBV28 TGTGCCAGCAGTTTAACGACAGGGGACTACGAGCAGTACTTC CASSLTTGDYEQYF
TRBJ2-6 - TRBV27 TGTGCCAGCAGTTCACTACCCTCTGGGGCCAACGTCCTGACTTTC CASSSLPSGANVLTF